The rows below give T cell receptor beta chains drawn from one sample of a study of blood T cell repertoires in COVID-19. Libraries were prepared by immunoSEQ multiplex PCR; TCRdb keeps only in-frame clonotypes and omits some of them. The profile covers around 180,000 clones, with more than 80% appearing a single time and approximately 12% taken by the ten largest. Source material: PBMCs or T cells enriched from blood (not recorded which). These receptors all come from a man in his fifties or sixties who had recovered from COVID-19. Both conserved end residues are part of each CDR3. Each record gives: CDR3 DNA, CDR3 protein, J gene, clone size, V gene, D gene. A D gene is named only where the DNA matches it firmly. The size of a clone is reported for some rows only, either as once, few or many, or as a class for expanded clones.

TGCGCCAGCAGCACATCTAGCTCCTACAATGAGCAGTTCTTC,CASSTSSSYNEQFF,TRBJ2-1,-,TRBV5-1,-
TGCGCCAGCAGCCAAGTTAACTTCCTCTCTAACTATGGCTACACCTTC,CASSQVNFLSNYGYTF,TRBJ1-2,-,TRBV4-1,-
TGCGCCAGCAGCCAAGAAGGCGGGGGCGTCTCTGGAAACACCATATATTTT,CASSQEGGGVSGNTIYF,TRBJ1-3,-,TRBV4-1,-
TGTGCCAGCAGCGTGAGCCCGGGACAGGGGGAAGGGGAGCAGTACTTC,CASSVSPGQGEGEQYF,TRBJ2-7,few,TRBV9,TRBD1
TGTGCCATCAAGGCTAGCGGGGGGGCCATGGCAGATACGCAGTATTTT,CAIKASGGAMADTQYF,TRBJ2-3,-,TRBV10-3,TRBD2
TGTGCCAGCAGCGGCCGACTAGCGGGGGTTCAGAGGGCCAACGTCCTGACTTTC,CASSGRLAGVQRANVLTF,TRBJ2-6,-,TRBV11-2,TRBD2
TGCGCCAGCAGCCCTGGGGCGACAACTAATGAAAAACTGTTTTTT,CASSPGATTNEKLFF,TRBJ1-4,-,TRBV5-1,-
TGTGCCAGCAGCCTGAGCGGCGGACTCAATTCACCCCTCCACTTT,CASSLSGGLNSPLHF,TRBJ1-6,-,TRBV7-9,-
TGCAGTGCTAGTAGGAGGGACCCTCGCGGTCCGTTTTCCTATGGCTACACCTTC,CSASRRDPRGPFSYGYTF,TRBJ1-2,-,TRBV20-1,-
TGTGCCAGCAGTTACGCGACAGGGGGCCTCTATGGCTACACCTTC,CASSYATGGLYGYTF,TRBJ1-2,-,TRBV6-5,TRBD1
TGTGCCAGCAGTCCGTCCCTTAGCTACGAGCAGTACTTC,CASSPSLSYEQYF,TRBJ2-7,-,TRBV27,-
TGTGCCAGCAGTTACTCGGCCAGCGGGGGCTCCTACGAGCAGTACTTC,CASSYSASGGSYEQYF,TRBJ2-7,-,TRBV6-5,TRBD2
TGTGCCATCAGTGGGAAGTCAGGCTACAATGAGCAGTTCTTC,CAISGKSGYNEQFF,TRBJ2-1,-,TRBV10-3,-
TGTGCCAGTACTCACAGGGGCTATGGCTACACCTTC,CASTHRGYGYTF,TRBJ1-2,-,TRBV19,TRBD1
TGTGCCAGCAGCCAAGTGGGGGCGGTCACTGAAGCTTTCTTT,CASSQVGAVTEAFF,TRBJ1-1,-,TRBV3-1/TRBV3-2,-
TGTGCCAGCAGCGTAGCGGGACAGTTTTACAATGAGCAGTTCTTC,CASSVAGQFYNEQFF,TRBJ2-1,-,TRBV9,TRBD1
TGCGCCAGCAGCCAAGCCCCGGGACAACAAGGTGAAGCTTTCTTT,CASSQAPGQQGEAFF,TRBJ1-1,-,TRBV4-1,-
TGTGCCAGCTCAACAGAAAACACTGAAGCTTTCTTT,CASSTENTEAFF,TRBJ1-1,-,TRBV18,-
TGTGCCAGCAGCCAGGGCCTGGGACTTCCGTCCTACGAGCAGTACTTC,CASSQGLGLPSYEQYF,TRBJ2-7,-,TRBV7-2,-
TGTGCCAGCAGCTTTCAGGGTTCCTATGGCTACACCTTC,CASSFQGSYGYTF,TRBJ1-2,-,TRBV7-9,-
TGTGCCAGTTTCCCTACTCGTCCAGCGGGGGGGCTCGGCACAGATACGCAGTATTTT,CASFPTRPAGGLGTDTQYF,TRBJ2-3,-,TRBV2,TRBD2
TGTGCCAGCAGGAAAGGAGAGTATGGCTACACCTTC,CASRKGEYGYTF,TRBJ1-2,-,TRBV25-1,-
TGTGCCAGCAGCCAAGTCGGGACATACAATGAGCAGTTCTTC,CASSQVGTYNEQFF,TRBJ2-1,few,TRBV4-2,-
TGCAGCGTTGAGTCGAGTTATGGCTACACCTTC,CSVESSYGYTF,TRBJ1-2,-,TRBV29-1,-
TGTGCCAGCAGTTATGAAACCGGGACAGGGCCTCAGCCCCAGCATTTT,CASSYETGTGPQPQHF,TRBJ1-5,-,TRBV28,TRBD1
TGTGCCAGTAGTATAGGGCAGGGGAGCACTGAAGCTTTCTTT,CASSIGQGSTEAFF,TRBJ1-1,-,TRBV19,-
TGTGCCAGCAGCGCGGGGGGGAAGGTTCTCAATGAGCAGTTCTTC,CASSAGGKVLNEQFF,TRBJ2-1,-,TRBV2,TRBD2
TGTGCCAGCAGTCCTCGGACAGCGAACACCGGGGAGCTGTTTTTT,CASSPRTANTGELFF,TRBJ2-2,-,TRBV6-5,-
TGTGCCAGCACCACTAGGCCGGGGGAGACCCAGTACTTC,CASTTRPGETQYF,TRBJ2-5,-,TRBV2,-
TGCAGCGTTGATGGGCAGGGGAGCTATGGCTACACCTTC,CSVDGQGSYGYTF,TRBJ1-2,few,TRBV29-1,-
TGCAGCGTTGGACTAGCCACCGGGGAGCTGTTTTTT,CSVGLATGELFF,TRBJ2-2,-,TRBV29-1,TRBD2
TGTGCCAGCAGTCCCCATCCGACTAGCGAGACCTACGAGCAGTACTTC,CASSPHPTSETYEQYF,TRBJ2-7,few,TRBV5-5,TRBD2
TGTGCCAGCAGCTTTGGCGGGACCCTGGATCTAGCCAAAAACATTCAGTACTTC,CASSFGGTLDLAKNIQYF,TRBJ2-4,once,TRBV5-4,-
TGTGCCAGCAGGGTGGAGAGGAGTGGAAAATATGGCTACACCTTC,CASRVERSGKYGYTF,TRBJ1-2,-,TRBV6-5,-
TGCGCCAGCAACAACCCTCAGGGAGAGCAGTTCTTC,CASNNPQGEQFF,TRBJ2-1,once,TRBV5-1,-
TGTGCCAGCAGTTTCCACAGGGGTAACGACGAGCAGTACTTC,CASSFHRGNDEQYF,TRBJ2-7,many,TRBV28,TRBD1
TGCGCCAGCAGCCAGAACACAGGGGGAACTTACGAGCAGTACTTC,CASSQNTGGTYEQYF,TRBJ2-7,-,TRBV4-1,TRBD1
TGTGCCAGCAGCTTATCGGGACAGGGTGGCTATGGCTACACCTTC,CASSLSGQGGYGYTF,TRBJ1-2,few,TRBV5-6,TRBD1
TGTGCCAGCAGGCTGTCGAGGAACACTGAAGCTTTCTTT,CASRLSRNTEAFF,TRBJ1-1,-,TRBV7-3,-
TGTGCCTGGAGTGCCGACAGGGGCACTGAAGCTTTCTTT,CAWSADRGTEAFF,TRBJ1-1,-,TRBV30,TRBD1
TGTGCCAGCAGCCCGCGGGGGATAGATACGCAGTATTTT,CASSPRGIDTQYF,TRBJ2-3,-,TRBV5-5,TRBD2
TGTGCCAGCAGCTCGGGTCCGGGACTACCCACAGATACGCAGTATTTT,CASSSGPGLPTDTQYF,TRBJ2-3,-,TRBV7-3,TRBD2
TGCAGCGTGCCCGGGACAACGAACACCGGGGAGCTGTTTTTT,CSVPGTTNTGELFF,TRBJ2-2,once,TRBV29-1,-
TGTGCCAGCAGTTACCGTCCTTTGAGCGAGCAGTACTTC,CASSYRPLSEQYF,TRBJ2-7,-,TRBV6-2/TRBV6-3,-
TGTGCCAGCCATTCGGGGGGGACAGGGGGATACTACGAGCAGTACTTC,CASHSGGTGGYYEQYF,TRBJ2-7,-,TRBV7-8,TRBD1
TGTGCCAGCAGCCAAGGAGAGGGGGACATTCAGTACTTC,CASSQGEGDIQYF,TRBJ2-4,-,TRBV14,-
TGTGCCAGCTCAAGGGCTAGCGGGGGGGCGAGCTCCTACGAGCAGTACTTC,CASSRASGGASSYEQYF,TRBJ2-7,-,TRBV3-1/TRBV3-2,TRBD2
TGTGCCAGTAGTATATATCGGACAGGGCATAGTTCACCCCTCCACTTT,CASSIYRTGHSSPLHF,TRBJ1-6,-,TRBV19,TRBD1
TGTGCCAGCAGCTTGGGGGGGCGCGGAACCGGGGAGCTGTTTTTT,CASSLGGRGTGELFF,TRBJ2-2,-,TRBV5-8,-
TGTGCCAGCAGCTTAGCGCGCCATCGTGAGCAGTTCTTC,CASSLARHREQFF,TRBJ2-1,once,TRBV7-2,-
TGTGCCAGCAGCCACGCGGGACTCACCTACGAGCAGTACTTC,CASSHAGLTYEQYF,TRBJ2-7,-,TRBV4-2,-
TGTGCCACCAGTGACAGCGGACAGGGGAAACATGAAAAACTGTTTTTT,CATSDSGQGKHEKLFF,TRBJ1-4,few,TRBV24-1,TRBD1
TGTGCCAGTAGTATCGGGACTATCGGGGAGCTGTTTTTT,CASSIGTIGELFF,TRBJ2-2,-,TRBV19,TRBD2
TGTGCCACCAGTGACGGGACAGTCGTTCCGCTTTGGGCTTACGAGCAGTACTTC,CATSDGTVVPLWAYEQYF,TRBJ2-7,-,TRBV24-1,TRBD1
TGCAGCGCTGCTGAGACAGGTTGGAACAATGAGCAGTTCTTC,CSAAETGWNNEQFF,TRBJ2-1,-,TRBV29-1,-
TGTGCCAGCAGCTTAGGGGGGGTTATGGAAAAACTGTTTTTT,CASSLGGVMEKLFF,TRBJ1-4,-,TRBV11-2,-
TGTGCCAGCAGCGTAGAGGCCAGGGGGACTGAAGCTTTCTTT,CASSVEARGTEAFF,TRBJ1-1,-,TRBV9,TRBD1